Below are 25 T cell receptor beta chains sequenced from a single sample in a study of T cells in Graves' hyperthyroidism and ophthalmopathy. The investigators amplified TCR beta CDR3 regions from RNA transcripts. TCR CDR3 underwent first-round RT-PCR with the HTBI primer set. TCRdb ran MiXCR on the multiplex PCR reads and lists one entry per CDR3 protein. Here the sample spans about 530,000 distinct CDR3 sequences, 17% being singletons. Sample: blood. The receptors come from a woman aged 18-29 years with Graves' ophthalmopathy.

This clonotype came up many times. V is TRBV28 and J is TRBJ2-3; D is perhaps TRBD1 (5 bases). Germline CDR1 and CDR2: MDHEN and SYDVKM. There are 16 residues in the CDR3. Trimming removed 5 bases at V and 0 bases at J, with 15 bases between. CDR3 bases: TGTGCCAGCAGTCCCAAGACGGACACTAGCACAGATACGCAGTATTTT. It encodes CASSPKTDTSTDTQYF.

This chain links TRBV19 with TRBJ1-3; tentatively, D is TRBD1 (5 bases). From germline, CDR1 is LNHDA and CDR2 SQIVND (reference sequence). The CDR3 spans 15 residues. V was clipped by 8 bases and J by 0 bases, with 14 bases between them. CDR3 coding DNA: TGTGCCAGTGGGCCGGGACGGATCTCTGGAAACACCATATATTTT. Translating gives CASGPGRISGNTIYF.

This clonotype was seen ten or more times. The rearrangement joins TRBV2 to TRBJ2-7; D is possibly TRBD1 (6 bases). Trimming stripped 7 bases from V and 6 bases from J, with 13 bases between. The CDR3 contains 12 residues. Per germline, CDR1 SNHLY and CDR2 FYNNEI. In DNA, the CDR3 is TGTGCCAGCACCTACAGGGTATCCGAGCAGTACTTC. Residues: CASTYRVSEQYF.

J is TRBJ2-1 and V is TRBV4-3; 12 bases fit TRBD2. Germline CDR1 is LGHNA and CDR2 is YSLEER. J gave up 8 bases and V 5 bases, and 7 bases lay outside the gene matches. There are 15 residues in the CDR3. The CDR3 reads CASSSLAGGDDEQFF. The CDR3 DNA follows: TGCGCCAGCAGCTCGCTAGCGGGAGGGGACGATGAGCAGTTCTTC.

This clonotype appeared a few times. V usage is TRBV7-2 and J usage is TRBJ1-2; a possible D gene is TRBD1 (6 bases). V lost 0 bases to trimming and J lost 4 bases, with 9 bases between them. The CDR3 is made up of 14 amino acids. CDR1 SGHTA and CDR2 FQGNSA come from the germline V gene. CDR3 loop: CASSLAWTAYGYTF. The CDR3 coding sequence is TGTGCCAGCAGCTTAGCATGGACAGCCTATGGCTACACCTTC.

V is TRBV7-9 and J is TRBJ1-4, with 9 nucleotides matching TRBD1. CDR3 length: 17 amino acids. Germline CDR1 and CDR2: SEHNR and FQNEAQ (reference sequence). With V trimmed by 4 bases and J by 7 bases, 13 bases remained unmatched. The CDR3 coding sequence is TGTGCCAGCAGCTCAAATCAACAGGGGGCACGAAGTGAAAAACTGTTTTTT. Translation: CASSSNQQGARSEKLFF.

Details on this clonotype: A read error may explain this, as a much larger clone is one base away. The gene calls are TRBV6-1 and TRBJ1-6; D uncertain. Trimming took 3 bases from V and 7 from J, leaving 13 bases between them. CDR3 size: 15 residues. Germline values: CDR1 MNHNS, CDR2 SASEGT. The CDR3 reads CASSETTNVNSPLHF. The CDR3 nucleotides read TGTGCCAGCAGTGAGACTACAAACGTCAATTCACCCCTCCACTTT.

V usage is TRBV4-1 and J usage is TRBJ1-2; no reliable D call. This CDR3 comprises 16 residues. CDR1 and CDR2 from the germline V gene are MGHRA and YSYEKL. V was pared by 0 bases and J by 2 bases, with 13 bases between. In nucleotides, the CDR3 is TGCGCCAGCAGCCAAGATCGAGGAGCGTGGAACTATGGCTACACCTTC. It translates to CASSQDRGAWNYGYTF.

This clonotype was counted at least ten times. The chain joins TRBV7-2 to TRBJ2-7, with D perhaps TRBD1 (5 bases). CDR1 and CDR2 (germline): SGHTA, FQGNSA. The V end lost 3 bases, the J end lost 1 base, and 19 bases lay between the germline ends. The CDR3 contains 17 residues. CDR3 loop: CASSLRTTYTRSYEQYF. The CDR3 coding sequence is TGTGCCAGCAGCTTGAGGACAACATACACCCGTTCCTACGAGCAGTACTTC. The whole variable domain, remainder taken from reference TRBV7-2 and TRBJ2-7, is GAGVSQSPSNKVTEKGKDVELRCDPISGHTALYWYRQSLGQGLEFLIYFQGNSAPDKSGLPSDRFSAERTGGSVSTLTIQRTQQEDSAVYLCASSLRTTYTRSYEQYFGPGTRLTVT.

In this sample, this clonotype turned up many times. V and J are TRBV28 and TRBJ2-7; TRBD1 agrees at 7 bases. The length of the CDR3 is 13 residues. Germline V gives CDR1 MDHEN, CDR2 SYDVKM. V lost 2 bases and J lost 5; bases outside the gene matches: 3. CDR3 coding DNA: TGTGCCAGCAGTTTACCCGGACAGGACGAGCAGTACTTC. Amino acid sequence: CASSLPGQDEQYF.

This clonotype was recorded many times. This chain links TRBV27 with TRBJ2-1, with D perhaps matching TRBD1 (6 bases). Trimming removed 2 bases from V and 7 bases from J, with 12 bases in between. There are 14 residues in the CDR3. Germline-derived CDR1 and CDR2 are MNHEY and SMNVEV (reference sequence). The CDR3 DNA follows: TGTGCCAGCAGTTTACTGGACAGCGTGAATGAGCAGTTCTTC. It specifies CASSLLDSVNEQFF.

This clonotype was counted at least ten times. The genes are TRBV6-1 and TRBJ1-5; 9 nucleotides match TRBD1. CDR1 is MNHNS and CDR2 is SASEGT in the germline V gene. This CDR3 has 14 amino acids. V was pared by 8 bases and J by 4 bases, with 6 bases of the junction left unmatched. Here the CDR3 reads CASQGQGFNQPQHF. The CDR3 DNA sequence: TGTGCCAGCCAAGGACAGGGGTTTAATCAGCCCCAGCATTTT.

This clonotype was seen at least ten times. The genes are TRBV18 and TRBJ2-2; D perhaps matches TRBD2 (6 bases). The CDR3 totals 16 residues. Germline CDR1 reads KGHSH; CDR2 reads LQKENI. V shed 2 bases and J shed 2 bases, with 12 bases lying between them. CDR3 DNA sequence: TGTGCCAGCTCACCATCCCCTAGCGTCAACACCGGGGAGCTGTTTTTT. Its translation: CASSPSPSVNTGELFF.

This clonotype was detected ten times or more. Sequence at one end of the junction differs from germline and may be a read error. The J gene is TRBJ1-2, the V gene TRBV28, with D hard to call. Germline V lookup: CDR1 MDHEN, CDR2 SYDVKM. The CDR3 extends over 13 amino acids. The CDR3: CASSLWVTGGYTF. CDR3 bases: TGTGCCAGCAGTCTATGGGTCACGGGTGGCTACACCTTC.

Ten or more counts support this clonotype. V is TRBV5-8 and J is TRBJ2-7; weak D call: TRBD1 (6 bases). Germline values: CDR1 SGHTS, CDR2 YDEGEE. V was clipped by 4 bases and J by 5 bases, with 13 bases between them. The CDR3 loop spans 13 amino acids. The CDR3 region has the DNA TGTGCCAGCAGCATCCTACAGGGTAACGAGCAGTACTTC. This sequence encodes CASSILQGNEQYF.

This clonotype was counted ten times or more. The gene calls are TRBV5-5 and TRBJ1-1, with unresolved D. From germline, CDR1 is SGHKS and CDR2 YYEKEE (reference sequence). The CDR3 contains 15 residues. Trimming pared 0 bases from V and 1 base from J, leaving 10 bases between. The CDR3 sequence: CASSLVGSQNTEAFF. Here the CDR3 DNA reads TGTGCCAGCAGCTTGGTTGGCAGCCAGAACACTGAAGCTTTCTTT.

This clonotype appeared many times. The chain uses TRBV20-1 and TRBJ1-2; possibly TRBD1 for D (5 bases). The CDR3 is 12 residues long. V was pared by 5 bases and J by 4 bases, with 11 bases between. Germline V CDR1 and CDR2: DFQATT, SNEGSKA (reference sequence). The CDR3 nucleotides read TGCAGTGCTCTGGACATACGCTATGGCTACACCTTC. Amino acid sequence: CSALDIRYGYTF.

The V call is TRBV30, the J call TRBJ2-7, with TRBD2 identical over 8 bases. The trim removed 5 bases at V and 4 bases at J, leaving 7 bases unmatched. This CDR3 has 13 residues. Per the germline V gene, CDR1 is GTSNPN and CDR2 is SVGIG (reference sequence). CDR3 in amino acids: CAWERGPPYEQYF. The CDR3 region has the DNA TGTGCCTGGGAGCGGGGGCCTCCATACGAGCAGTACTTC.

This clonotype was detected many times. The chain links TRBV3-1 to TRBJ1-5; 9 bases align to TRBD1. The ends lost 4 bases at V and 4 bases at J; junction bases unmatched: 2. Germline CDR1 and CDR2: LGHDT and YNNKEL (reference sequence). The CDR3 runs to 14 residues. This CDR3 is CASSLDRGNQPQHF. The CDR3 region has the DNA TGTGCCAGCAGCCTCGACAGGGGGAATCAGCCCCAGCATTTT.

In this sample, this clonotype turned up once. The rearrangement links TRBV28 to TRBJ2-7; 8 positions match TRBD1. The DNA end favors TRBJ2-1, so the J call may be wrong. This CDR3 has 13 residues. The V gene's germline CDR1 is MDHEN and CDR2 SYDVKM. In DNA form, the CDR3 reads TGTGCCAGCAGTGACAGGGGCCCCTACGAGCAGTTCTTC. This codes for CASSDRGPYEQFF.

This clonotype has ten or more counts. The rearrangement uses TRBV6-6 and TRBJ2-5; D gene uncertain. Germline V lookup: CDR1 MNHNY, CDR2 SVGAGI (reference sequence). The CDR3 runs to 16 residues. V lost 0 bases, J lost 5 bases, and 16 bases lay in between. CDR3 in amino acids: CASSYSIGSQRETQYF. The DNA of the CDR3 is TGTGCCAGCAGTTACTCGATTGGGTCCCAGAGGGAGACCCAGTACTTC.

V and J are TRBV7-3 and TRBJ2-2; D may be TRBD2 (5 bases). The CDR3 contains 13 residues. Between the trimmed V and J ends, which lost 4 bases and 7 bases, there was a span of 10 bases. Germline assignment: CDR1 SGHTA and CDR2 FQGTGA. CDR3 nucleotide sequence: TGTGCCAGCAGCTCGACGGCGGGCGGGGAGCTGTTTTTT. This codes for CASSSTAGGELFF. Full variable domain (rest looked up from reference TRBV7-3 and TRBJ2-2): GAGVSQTPSNKVTEKGKYVELRCDPISGHTALYWYRQSLGQGPEFLIYFQGTGAADDSGLPNDRFFAVRPEGSVSTLKIQRTERGDSAVYLCASSSTAGGELFFGEGSRLTVL.

The table lists this clonotype with many counts. The chain uses TRBV11-2 and TRBJ2-4; 12 bases match TRBD2. This CDR3 comprises 17 residues. The V gene end was trimmed by 1 base and the J gene end by 4 bases; junction bases not matched to a gene: 5. Germline-derived CDR1 and CDR2 are SGHAT and FQNNGV. This CDR3 is CASSLGGLAGIKNIQYF. Written as DNA, the CDR3 is TGTGCCAGCAGCTTAGGTGGACTAGCGGGGATTAAAAACATTCAGTACTTC.

This clonotype was seen ten or more times. This sequence joins TRBV12-5 and TRBJ2-3; no reliable D call. Trimming removed 0 bases from V and 6 bases from J, with 16 bases in between. This CDR3 has 16 residues. Germline values: CDR1 LGHNT, CDR2 FRNRAP. The CDR3 loop is CASGLVPAFNFDTQYF. CDR3 DNA: TGTGCTAGTGGTTTGGTCCCGGCCTTCAATTTTGATACGCAGTATTTT. The variable domain in full, completed from reference TRBV12-5 and TRBJ2-3, reads DARVTQTPRHKVTEMGQEVTMRCQPILGHNTVFWYRQTMMQGLELLAYFRNRAPLDDSGMPKDRFSAEMPDATLATLKIQPSEPRDSAVYFCASGLVPAFNFDTQYFGPGTRLTVL.

This clonotype appeared many times. The V call is TRBV30, the J call TRBJ1-1, with D possibly TRBD1 on 5 matching bases. CDR1 and CDR2 (germline): GTSNPN, SVGIG (reference sequence). V was clipped by 3 bases and J by 1 base, with 9 bases between them. This CDR3 is built from 13 residues. The CDR3 coding sequence is TGTGCCTGGAGGGTCAGGGAGAACACTGAAGCTTTCTTT. Translating gives CAWRVRENTEAFF.